This record looks at one T cell receptor (beta chain) sequence and its context. At one end, the junction sequence differs from germline, possibly due to a read error. This sample is part of a study of blood T cells in healthy people across ages. A second PCR, run for roughly 7 to 11 cycles, used a sample-barcoded 5' primer plus a J-beta primer mix. TCRdb analysed the 5' RACE reads with MiXCR anew, one entry per CDR3 protein. This repertoire shows approximately 800,000 distinct CDR3 sequences, roughly 46% found once; its top ten account for around a sixth. The CDR3 is 12 residues long. The germline V gene encodes CDR1 SGHRS and CDR2 YFSETQ.

The clonotype comes from an elderly man in good health. V gene TRBV5-1 combines with J gene TRBJ2-1; the D gene is possibly TRBD2 (6 bases). The sample taken for sequencing was blood. The CDR3 bases are TGCGCCGGCAGCTTGGAGGGTGATGAGCAGTTCTTC. Its translation: CAGSLEGDEQFF.